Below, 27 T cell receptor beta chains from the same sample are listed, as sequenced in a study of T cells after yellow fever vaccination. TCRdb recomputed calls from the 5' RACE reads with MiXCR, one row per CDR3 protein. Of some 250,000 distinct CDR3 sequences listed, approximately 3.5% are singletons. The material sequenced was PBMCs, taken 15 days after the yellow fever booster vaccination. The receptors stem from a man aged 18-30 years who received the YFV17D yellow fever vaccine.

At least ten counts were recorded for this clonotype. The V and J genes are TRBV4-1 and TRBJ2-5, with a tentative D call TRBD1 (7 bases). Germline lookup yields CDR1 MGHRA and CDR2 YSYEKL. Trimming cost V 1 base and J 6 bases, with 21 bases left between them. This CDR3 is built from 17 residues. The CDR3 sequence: CASSQVERGRGVKTQYF. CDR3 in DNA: TGCGCCAGCAGCCAAGTTGAGAGGGGGCGCGGGGTCAAGACCCAGTACTTC.

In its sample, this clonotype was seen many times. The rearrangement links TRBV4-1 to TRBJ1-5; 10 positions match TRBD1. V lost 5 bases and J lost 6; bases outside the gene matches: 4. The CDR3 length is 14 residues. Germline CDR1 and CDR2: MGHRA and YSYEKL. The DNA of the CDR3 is TGCGCCAGCAGCAGACAGGGGGCGAGTCAGCCCCAGCATTTT. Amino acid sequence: CASSRQGASQPQHF.

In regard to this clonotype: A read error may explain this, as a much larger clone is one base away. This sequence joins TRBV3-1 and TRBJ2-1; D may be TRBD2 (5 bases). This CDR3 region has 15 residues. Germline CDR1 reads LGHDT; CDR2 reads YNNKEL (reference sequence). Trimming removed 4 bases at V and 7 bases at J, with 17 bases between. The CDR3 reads CASSRAGLGRNEQFF. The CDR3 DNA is TGTGCCAGCAGCCGTGCGGGCCTGGGCAGAAATGAGCAGTTCTTC.

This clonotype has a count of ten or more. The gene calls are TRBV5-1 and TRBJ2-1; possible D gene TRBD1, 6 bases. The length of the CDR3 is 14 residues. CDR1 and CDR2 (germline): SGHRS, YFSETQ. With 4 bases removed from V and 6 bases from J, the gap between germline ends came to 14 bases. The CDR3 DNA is TGCGCCAGCAGCGGCGGAACACAGGGCAATGAGCAGTTCTTC. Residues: CASSGGTQGNEQFF.

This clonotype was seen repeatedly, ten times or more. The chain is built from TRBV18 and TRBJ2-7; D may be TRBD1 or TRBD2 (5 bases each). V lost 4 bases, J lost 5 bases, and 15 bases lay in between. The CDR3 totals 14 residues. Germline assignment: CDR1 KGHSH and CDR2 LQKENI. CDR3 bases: TGTGCCAGCTCACTCGGGACCTCTCCCAACGAGCAGTACTTC. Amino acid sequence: CASSLGTSPNEQYF.

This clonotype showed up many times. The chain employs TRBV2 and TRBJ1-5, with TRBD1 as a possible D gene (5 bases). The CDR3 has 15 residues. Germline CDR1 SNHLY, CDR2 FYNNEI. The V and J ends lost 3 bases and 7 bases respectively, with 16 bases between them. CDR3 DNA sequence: TGTGCCAGCAGTGAGGCCAGGGAGTATGGGCAGCCCCAGCATTTT. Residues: CASSEAREYGQPQHF.

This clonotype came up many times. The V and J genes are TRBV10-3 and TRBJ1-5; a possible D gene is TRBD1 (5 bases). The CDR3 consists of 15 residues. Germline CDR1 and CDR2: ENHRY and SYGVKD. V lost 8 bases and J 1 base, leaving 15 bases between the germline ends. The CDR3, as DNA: TGTGCCATCGGCAAGGTCGGGGACAGCAATCAGCCCCAGCATTTT. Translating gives CAIGKVGDSNQPQHF.

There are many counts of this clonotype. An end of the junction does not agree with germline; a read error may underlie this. The CDR3 reads CASSPGTDTQYF. CDR3 DNA: TGCGCCAGCAGCCCCGGGACAGATACGCAGTATTTT. The chain links TRBV18 to TRBJ2-3, with no clear D. The CDR3 totals 12 residues. CDR1 is KGHSH and CDR2 is LQKENI in the germline V gene.

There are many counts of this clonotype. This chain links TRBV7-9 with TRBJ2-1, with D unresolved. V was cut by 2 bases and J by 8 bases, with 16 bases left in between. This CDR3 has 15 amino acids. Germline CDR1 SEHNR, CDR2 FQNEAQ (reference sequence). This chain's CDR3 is CASSLTTTPVYEQFF. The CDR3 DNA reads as TGTGCCAGCAGCTTAACGACCACTCCTGTGTATGAGCAGTTCTTC.

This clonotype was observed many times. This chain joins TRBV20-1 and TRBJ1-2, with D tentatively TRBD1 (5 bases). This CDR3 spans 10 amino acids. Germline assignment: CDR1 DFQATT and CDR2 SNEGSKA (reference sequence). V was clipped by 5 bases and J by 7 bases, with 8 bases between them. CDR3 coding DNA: TGCAGTGCTGGCAGGGCTGGCTACACCTTC. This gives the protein CSAGRAGYTF.

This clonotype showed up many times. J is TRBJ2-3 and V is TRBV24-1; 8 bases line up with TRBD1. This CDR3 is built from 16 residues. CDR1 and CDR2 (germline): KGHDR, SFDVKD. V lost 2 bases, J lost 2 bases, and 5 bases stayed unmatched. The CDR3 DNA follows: TGTGCCACCAGTGATTCGAACAGGGGGAACACAGATACGCAGTATTTT. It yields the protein CATSDSNRGNTDTQYF.

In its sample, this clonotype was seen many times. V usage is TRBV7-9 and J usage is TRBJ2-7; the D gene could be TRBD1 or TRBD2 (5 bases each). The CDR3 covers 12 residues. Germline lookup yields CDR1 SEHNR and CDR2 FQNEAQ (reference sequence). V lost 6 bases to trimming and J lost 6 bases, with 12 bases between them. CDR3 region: CASRVGELEQYF. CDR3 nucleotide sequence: TGTGCCAGCAGGGTGGGGGAGCTCGAGCAGTACTTC. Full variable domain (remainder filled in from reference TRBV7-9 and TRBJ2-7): DTGVSQNPRHKITKRGQNVTFRCDPISEHNRLYWYRQTLGQGPEFLTYFQNEAQLEKSRLLSDRFSAERPKGSFSTLEIQRTEQGDSAMYLCASRVGELEQYFGPGTRLTVT.

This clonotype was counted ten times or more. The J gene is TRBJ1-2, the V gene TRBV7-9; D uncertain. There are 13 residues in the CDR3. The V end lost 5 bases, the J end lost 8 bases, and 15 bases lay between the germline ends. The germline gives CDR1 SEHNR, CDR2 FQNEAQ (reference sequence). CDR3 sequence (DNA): TGTGCCAGCAGCCCTTCCGGCGGTCCCGGCTACACCTTC. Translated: CASSPSGGPGYTF.

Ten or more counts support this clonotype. The CDR3 sequence: CSAGTSGGFKETQYF. CDR3 DNA sequence: TGCAGTGCTGGGACTAGCGGGGGATTTAAAGAGACCCAGTACTTC. V usage is TRBV20-1 and J usage is TRBJ2-5, with TRBD2 matching over 14 bases. Germline V gene lookup returns CDR1 DFQATT and CDR2 SNEGSKA (reference sequence). The V segment lost 5 bases and the J segment 3 bases; nucleotides outside the gene matches: 5. This CDR3 spans 15 amino acids.

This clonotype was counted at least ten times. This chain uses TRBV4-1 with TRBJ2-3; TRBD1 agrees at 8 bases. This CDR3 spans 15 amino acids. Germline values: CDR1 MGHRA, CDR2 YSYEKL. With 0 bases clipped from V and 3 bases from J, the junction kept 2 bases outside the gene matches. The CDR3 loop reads CASSQEGQATDTQYF. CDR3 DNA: TGCGCCAGCAGCCAAGAGGGACAGGCTACAGATACGCAGTATTTT.

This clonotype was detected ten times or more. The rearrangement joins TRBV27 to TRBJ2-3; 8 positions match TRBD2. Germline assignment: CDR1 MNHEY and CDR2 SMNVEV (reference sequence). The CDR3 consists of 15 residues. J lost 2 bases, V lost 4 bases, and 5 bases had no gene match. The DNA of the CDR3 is TGTGCCAGCAGTTCCGGGGGGGCGGACACAGATACGCAGTATTTT. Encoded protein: CASSSGGADTDTQYF.

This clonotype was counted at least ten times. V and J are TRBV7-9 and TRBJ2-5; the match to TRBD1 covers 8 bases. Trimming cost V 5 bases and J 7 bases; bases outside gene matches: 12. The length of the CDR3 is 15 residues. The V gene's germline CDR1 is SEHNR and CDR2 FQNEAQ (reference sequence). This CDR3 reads CASSPSGTGGGTQYF. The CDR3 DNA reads TGTGCCAGCAGCCCGTCCGGGACAGGAGGGGGGACCCAGTACTTC. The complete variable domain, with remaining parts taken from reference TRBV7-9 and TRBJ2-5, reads DTGVSQNPRHKITKRGQNVTFRCDPISEHNRLYWYRQTLGQGPEFLTYFQNEAQLEKSRLLSDRFSAERPKGSFSTLEIQRTEQGDSAMYLCASSPSGTGGGTQYFGPGTRLLVL.

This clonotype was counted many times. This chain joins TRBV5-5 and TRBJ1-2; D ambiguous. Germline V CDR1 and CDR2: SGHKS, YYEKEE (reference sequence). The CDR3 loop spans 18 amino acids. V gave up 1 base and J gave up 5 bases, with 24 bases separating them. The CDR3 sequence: CASSLSFGRASSRYGYTF. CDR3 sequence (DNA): TGTGCCAGCAGCTTGTCTTTCGGAAGGGCCTCATCCCGGTATGGCTACACCTTC. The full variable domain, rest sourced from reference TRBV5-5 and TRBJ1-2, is DAGVTQSPTHLIKTRGQQVTLRCSPISGHKSVSWYQQVLGQGPQFIFQYYEKEERGRGNFPDRFSARQFPNYSSELNVNALLLGDSALYLCASSLSFGRASSRYGYTFGSGTRLTVV.

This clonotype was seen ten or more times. The CDR3 region is CASSFGTGDSPLHF. CDR3 coding DNA: TGTGCCAGCAGCTTTGGGACAGGGGATTCACCCCTCCACTTT. This rearrangement joins TRBV7-9 to TRBJ1-6, with 10 bases identical to TRBD1. The ends lost 3 bases at V and 8 bases at J; junction bases unmatched: 1. CDR1 is SEHNR and CDR2 is FQNEAQ in the germline V gene (reference sequence). This CDR3 contains 14 residues.

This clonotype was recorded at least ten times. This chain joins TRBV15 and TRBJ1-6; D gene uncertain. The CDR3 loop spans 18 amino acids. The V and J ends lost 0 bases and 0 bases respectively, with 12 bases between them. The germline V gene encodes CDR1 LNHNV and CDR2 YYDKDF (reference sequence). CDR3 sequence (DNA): TGTGCCACCAGCAGAGATCCGGCTGGCAGCTCCTATAATTCACCCCTCCACTTT. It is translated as CATSRDPAGSSYNSPLHF.

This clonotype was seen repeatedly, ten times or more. The CDR3 DNA is TGTGCCAGCAGTGAGGGGGGGGTTGCTCACTATGGCTACACCTTC. As protein: CASSEGGVAHYGYTF. The V call is TRBV6-1, the J call TRBJ1-2, with D perhaps matching TRBD1 (5 bases). V lost 3 bases and J 3 bases, leaving 14 bases between the germline ends. This CDR3 region has 15 residues. The germline V gene has CDR1 MNHNS and CDR2 SASEGT.

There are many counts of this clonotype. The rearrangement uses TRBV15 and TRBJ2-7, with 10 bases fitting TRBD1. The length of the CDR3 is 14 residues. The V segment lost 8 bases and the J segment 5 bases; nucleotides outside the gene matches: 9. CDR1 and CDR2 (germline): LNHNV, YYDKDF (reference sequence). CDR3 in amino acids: CATCQGTGVNEQYF. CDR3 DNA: TGTGCCACCTGCCAAGGGACAGGGGTAAACGAGCAGTACTTC.

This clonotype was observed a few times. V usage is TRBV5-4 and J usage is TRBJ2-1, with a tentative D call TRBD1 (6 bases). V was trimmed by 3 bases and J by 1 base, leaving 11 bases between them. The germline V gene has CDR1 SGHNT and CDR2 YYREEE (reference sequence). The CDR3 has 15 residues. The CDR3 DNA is TGTGCCAGCAGCTCGGACAGCACTTCCTACAATGAGCAGTTCTTC. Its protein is CASSSDSTSYNEQFF.

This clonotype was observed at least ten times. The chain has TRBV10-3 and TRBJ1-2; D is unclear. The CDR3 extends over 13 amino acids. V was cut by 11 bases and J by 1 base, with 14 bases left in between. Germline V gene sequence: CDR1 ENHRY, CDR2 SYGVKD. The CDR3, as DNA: TGTGCCTCTACGGGAGAAATTAACTATGGCTACACCTTC. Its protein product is CASTGEINYGYTF.

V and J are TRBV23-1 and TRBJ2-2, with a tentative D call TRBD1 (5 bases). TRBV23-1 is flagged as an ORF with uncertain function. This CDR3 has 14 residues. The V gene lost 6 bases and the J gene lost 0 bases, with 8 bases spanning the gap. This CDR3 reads CASSRAPNTGELFF. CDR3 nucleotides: TGCGCCAGCAGCAGGGCCCCGAACACCGGGGAGCTGTTTTTT.

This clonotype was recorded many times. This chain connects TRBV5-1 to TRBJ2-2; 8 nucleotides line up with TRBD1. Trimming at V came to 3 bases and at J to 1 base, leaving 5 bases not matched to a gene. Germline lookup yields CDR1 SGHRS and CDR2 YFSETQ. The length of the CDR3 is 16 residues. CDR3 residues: CASSSPGTGNTGELFF. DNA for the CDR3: TGCGCCAGCAGCTCGCCTGGGACAGGGAACACCGGGGAGCTGTTTTTT.

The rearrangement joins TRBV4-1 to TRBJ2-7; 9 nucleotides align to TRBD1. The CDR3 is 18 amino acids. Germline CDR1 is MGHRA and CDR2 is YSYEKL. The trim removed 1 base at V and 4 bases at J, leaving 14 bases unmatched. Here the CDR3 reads CASSQVSLIDRGRYEQYF. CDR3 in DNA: TGCGCCAGCAGCCAAGTTTCCCTAATAGACAGGGGGAGGTACGAGCAGTACTTC.